This TCR beta chain was identified in a study of shared clonotypes between healthy human individuals (dated by TCRdb to 2018 to 2021). For context, the study as a whole: A couple of women and a few men aged 18 to 49 years were included in the cohort. For each donor, CD4 naive and CD4 memory were each given three plates, CD8 naive was given two plates, and CD8 memory was given one plate. To estimate repertoire size and how much clonotype sharing occurs between individuals, the study deeply sequenced the blood TCR repertoires of roughly 5 healthy adults. To increase sequencing depth and limit assay-specific biases, TCR repertoire library preparation and sequencing were carried out by different laboratories using diverse techniques. Per donor, leukapheresis produced somewhere between about 0.94 and 9 billion PBMCs. The investigation overall reported the following: The small number of donors limited the genetic and exposure-history diversity represented. When several donors were compared, the shared fraction of clonotypes was around 4.6% for naive CD4, roughly 3.3% for naive CD8, more than 2% for memory CD4, and around 0.4% for memory CD8. Naive subsets generally had larger estimated clonotype richness than memory subsets. Rarefaction of sorted-subset datasets indicated incomplete sequencing despite the large sequencing depth. Sampling was restricted to blood, and TCR repertoires in tissues likely differ from the TCR repertoires found in blood. Clonotypes shared by all four sorted-subset donors showed higher generation probabilities than non-shared clonotypes. Pairwise subsampling indicated that sequencing depth was expected to affect the degree of clonotype sharing among donors.

Healthy HIV-negative adults with no recently reported acute infections or vaccinations were included as donors. Every donor was a Caucasian adult living in Nashville, Tennessee, USA. Magnetic negative selection was used to enrich CD4+ T cells, after which naive cells were positively selected on CD45RA and the negative fraction became the memory subset. Blood was collected by leukapheresis, and PBMCs were isolated by Ficoll-Histopaque density gradient centrifugation and then cryopreserved in liquid nitrogen vapor phase. Purity and quantity of every magnetically sorted T cell population were checked by analytical flow cytometry. Each sorted fraction had its genomic DNA isolated and then quantified by UV absorbance on a Nanodrop 2000c. Turning to this clone: The clone's antigen remains unknown. No base qualities exist here, and no much larger clone lies one base off it.

Looking up the germline V gene yields CDR1 SQVTM and CDR2 ANQGSEA. V loses 7 bases, J loses 5 bases, and the germline ends lie 11 bases apart. The cysteine opens and the phenylalanine closes a CDR3 of 11 amino acids. The CDR3 DNA has 33 bases and is translated from base 1. Using the deep immunoSEQ assay, TCR CDR3 regions were amplified from genomic DNA by multiplex PCR. Genomic DNA extracted from each cell subset was distributed evenly over all wells of several immunoSEQ 96-well plates, and each plate served as one replicate. Each replicate PCR for sorted subsets received about 0.2 ug genomic DNA, equal to roughly 29,000 T cell genomes. Purified libraries were quantified with a Qubit 3.0 fluorometer, sized on a Bioanalyzer 2100, and re-quantified with the KAPA Library Quantification kit. Every immunoSEQ 96-well plate was sequenced on a separate single-read 150-cycle Illumina NextSeq 550 flow cell. For the original study's pipeline: Because the immunoSEQ output held only junctional sequences and lacked quality scores, the filtering could not match the filtering applied to full-length reads. To assign V/J genes and CDR3, sequences were annotated against IMGT germline references using PyIR, a Python wrapper for IgBLAST v1.9. Reads with weak V/J assignments (E-value above 1e-6), missing CDR3, stop codons, out-of-frame junctions, or ambiguous translated residues were removed. A V3J clonotype was defined by an identical inferred V gene, J gene, and CDR3 amino acid sequence. Percentage overlap between repertoires was calculated by dividing the number of shared unique clonotypes by the size of the smaller repertoire. RTK rarefaction, the Chao1 estimator, and Recon v2.1 estimates of unobserved clonotypes were used to assess repertoire richness. Generation probabilities for all TCRbeta clonotypes obtained by the gDNA method from several donors were computed using OLGA. In its TCRdb copy, this immuneACCESS table keeps in-frame sequences only and misses some clones. Where compared with another copy, unresolved V genes explain less than half of these, and the others have no known cause. Clone size and the V and J calls come from that table; the DNA yielded D and trimming. This sample holds around 1.6 million clones; 95% to 99% were observed only once. Clones ranked in the top ten supply approximately 0.44% of the sample.

The chain is made from TRBV29-1 and TRBJ2-5; the D gene lacks a confident call. This TCR came from a man younger than 40 in good health. Sample: naive CD4+ T cells sorted from blood. The label giving this sample's cell subset or site can be read as: CD45RA+ positively selected. The DNA reads as follows: TGCAGCGCCCGACTTGGGGAGACCCAGTACTTC. Translation gives CSARLGETQYF.